Reported below is one TCR beta chain. Its specificity is unknown. These data come from a study of cytomegalovirus exposure and HLA in healthy donors. Study conclusions and caveats: The investigators catalogued 164 TCR beta chains as cytomegalovirus-associated. TCR clusters originating in the first cohort tended to co-occur in the approximately 120 validation repertoires, according to a later analysis.

Assay used: immunoSEQ multiplex PCR; TCRdb lists only in-frame clones, some missing. The sample yields approximately 150,000 clones, roughly nine tenths seen once. V shed 5 bases, J shed 7 bases, and the junction held 6 bases outside the gene matches. The V gene's germline CDR1 is SEHNR and CDR2 FQNEAQ (reference sequence). The CDR3 sequence is 15 residues long. The receptor's source is a woman younger than 30 in good health and CMV-seropositive. The specimen sequenced was PBMCs. This rearrangement joins TRBV7-9 to TRBJ1-6, with 9 positions matching TRBD1. In nucleotides, the CDR3 is TGTGCCAGCAGCCGGGGACAGGGAGGGAATTCACCCCTCCACTTT. This codes for CASSRGQGGNSPLHF.